This is a list of T cell receptor beta chains from one sample in a study of cytomegalovirus exposure and HLA in healthy donors. Repertoires were generated with immunoSEQ multiplex PCR, while TCRdb's copy carries only in-frame clones and drops some. This table has about 250,000 clones, approximately 78% appearing once. Sequenced input: PBMCs. The receptors come from a boy between 10 and 17 years old in good health and CMV-seronegative. The CDR3 runs from the conserved cysteine through the conserved F or W. The D gene is left open where the match is weak. Size is omitted from some rows. Given values are once, few, many or a class for expanded clones.

>TRBJ2-1|-|-|TRBV9
CASSVGLTGEQFF
TGTGCCAGCAGCGTAGGCTTGACAGGTGAACAGTTCTTC
>TRBJ1-1|-|-|TRBV9
CASSPRHRDATEAFF
TGTGCCAGCAGCCCTCGGCACAGGGATGCGACTGAAGCTTTCTTT
>TRBJ2-1|few|-|TRBV5-1
CASSLETFPYNEQFF
TGCGCCAGCAGCTTGGAGACTTTTCCGTACAATGAGCAGTTCTTC
>TRBJ2-1|-|-|TRBV6-6
CASSYPGHNNEQFF
TGTGCCAGCAGTTACCCGGGTCATAACAATGAGCAGTTCTTC
>TRBJ2-5|-|TRBD1|TRBV28
CASRDRVYQETQYF
TGTGCCAGCAGAGACAGGGTGTACCAAGAGACCCAGTACTTC
>TRBJ2-3|-|-|TRBV4-1
CASSQVGRGTQYF
TGCGCCAGCAGCCAAGTTGGGCGGGGCACGCAGTATTTT
>TRBJ2-3|-|TRBD1|TRBV30
CAWSSQTGMQYF
TGTGCCTGGAGTTCCCAGACAGGGATGCAGTATTTT
>TRBJ1-2|-|-|TRBV11-2
CASSPLTTYLGYTF
TGTGCCAGCAGCCCCTTAACGACTTATTTGGGCTACACCTTC
>TRBJ2-3|-|TRBD2|TRBV2
CASLAGGQRTQYF
TGTGCCTCCTTAGCGGGGGGCCAGCGGACGCAGTATTTT
>TRBJ2-1|-|-|TRBV5-1
CASLYNEQFF
TGCGCCAGCCTTTACAATGAGCAGTTCTTC